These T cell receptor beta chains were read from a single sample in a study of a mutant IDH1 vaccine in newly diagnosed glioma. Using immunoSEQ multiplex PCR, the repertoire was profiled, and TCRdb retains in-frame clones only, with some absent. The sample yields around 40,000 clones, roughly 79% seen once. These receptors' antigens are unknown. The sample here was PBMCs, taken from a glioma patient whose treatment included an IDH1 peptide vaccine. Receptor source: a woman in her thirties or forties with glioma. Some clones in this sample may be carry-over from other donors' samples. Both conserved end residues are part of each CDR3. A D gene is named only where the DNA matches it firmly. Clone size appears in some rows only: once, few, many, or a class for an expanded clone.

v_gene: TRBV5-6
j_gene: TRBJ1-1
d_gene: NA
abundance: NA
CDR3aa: CASSLAGGAEAFF
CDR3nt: TGTGCCAGCAGCTTGGCCGGGGGGGCTGAAGCTTTCTTT

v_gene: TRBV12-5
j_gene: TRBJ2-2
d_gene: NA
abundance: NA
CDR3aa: CASGTTGELFF
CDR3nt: TGTGCTAGTGGCACCACCGGGGAGCTGTTTTTT

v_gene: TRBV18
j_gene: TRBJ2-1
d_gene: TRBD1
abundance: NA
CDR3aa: CASSPLDRGTQFF
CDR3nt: TGTGCCAGCTCACCGCTCGACAGGGGGACGCAGTTCTTC

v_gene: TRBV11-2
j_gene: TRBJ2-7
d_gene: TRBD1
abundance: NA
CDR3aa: CASSLWERQGRGEQYF
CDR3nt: TGTGCCAGCAGCTTATGGGAAAGACAGGGAAGGGGGGAGCAGTACTTC

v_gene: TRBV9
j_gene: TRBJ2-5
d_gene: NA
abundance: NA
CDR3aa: CASSPEGVGEWQETQYF
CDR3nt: TGTGCCAGCAGCCCAGAGGGAGTGGGGGAGTGGCAAGAGACCCAGTACTTC

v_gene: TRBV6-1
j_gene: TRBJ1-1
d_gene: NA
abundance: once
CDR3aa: CASSEGQNTEAFF
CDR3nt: TGTGCCAGCAGTGAAGGGCAGAACACTGAAGCTTTCTTT

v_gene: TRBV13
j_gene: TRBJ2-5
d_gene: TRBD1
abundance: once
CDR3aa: CASSTRNTGVETQYF
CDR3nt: TGTGCCAGCAGCACCCGAAACACAGGGGTGGAGACCCAGTACTTC

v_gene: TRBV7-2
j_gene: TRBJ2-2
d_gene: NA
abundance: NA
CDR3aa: CASSPFAGELFF
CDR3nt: TGTGCCAGCAGCCCTTTTGCCGGGGAGCTGTTTTTT

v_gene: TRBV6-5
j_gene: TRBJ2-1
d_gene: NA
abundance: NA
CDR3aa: CASSPWWGQNNEQFF
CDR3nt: TGTGCCAGCAGTCCCTGGTGGGGCCAAAACAATGAGCAGTTCTTC

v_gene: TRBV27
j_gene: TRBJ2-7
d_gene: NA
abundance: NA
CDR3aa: CASSFGIGNSYEQYF
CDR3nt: TGTGCCAGCAGTTTTGGTATCGGGAATTCCTACGAGCAGTACTTC

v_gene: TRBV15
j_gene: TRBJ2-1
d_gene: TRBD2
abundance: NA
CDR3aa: CATSRDRGTNNEQFF
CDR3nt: TGTGCCACCAGCAGAGACCGGGGGACTAACAATGAGCAGTTCTTC

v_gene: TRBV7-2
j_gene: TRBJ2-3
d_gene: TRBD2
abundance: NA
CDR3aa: CASSLVAAGGYNTQYF
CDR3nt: TGTGCCAGCAGCTTAGTAGCAGCGGGGGGCTATAATACGCAGTATTTT

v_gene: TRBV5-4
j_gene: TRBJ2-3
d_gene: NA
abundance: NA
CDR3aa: CASSTRQEGGTDTQYF
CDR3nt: TGTGCCAGCAGCACACGACAGGAGGGGGGGACAGATACGCAGTATTTT

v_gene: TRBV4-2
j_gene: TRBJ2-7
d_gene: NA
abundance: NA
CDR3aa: CASSPTGGSYEQYF
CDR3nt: TGTGCCAGCAGCCCCACCGGTGGGTCCTACGAGCAGTACTTC

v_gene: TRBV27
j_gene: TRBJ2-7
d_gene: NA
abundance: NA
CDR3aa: CASSLSISGEQYF
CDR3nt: TGTGCCAGCAGTTTATCGATCAGCGGCGAGCAGTACTTC

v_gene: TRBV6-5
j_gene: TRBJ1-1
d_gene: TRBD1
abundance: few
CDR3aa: CASSYPGQYTEAFF
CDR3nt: TGTGCCAGCAGTTATCCGGGACAGTACACTGAAGCTTTCTTT

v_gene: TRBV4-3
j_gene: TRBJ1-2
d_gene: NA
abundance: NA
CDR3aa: CASSQEGPQYGYTF
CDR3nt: TGCGCCAGCAGCCAAGAGGGTCCCCAGTATGGCTACACCTTC

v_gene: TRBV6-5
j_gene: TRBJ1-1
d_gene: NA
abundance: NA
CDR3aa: CASSYGRNTEAFF
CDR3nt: TGTGCCAGCAGTTACGGCAGGAACACTGAAGCTTTCTTT

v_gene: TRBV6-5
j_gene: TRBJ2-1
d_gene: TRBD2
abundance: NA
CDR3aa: CASKVGGGVYNEQFF
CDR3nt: TGTGCCAGCAAGGTTGGCGGGGGGGTTTACAATGAGCAGTTCTTC

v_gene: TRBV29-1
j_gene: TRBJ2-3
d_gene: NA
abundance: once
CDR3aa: CSVVRGIGTDTQYF
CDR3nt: TGCAGCGTTGTACGGGGGATTGGAACAGATACGCAGTATTTT

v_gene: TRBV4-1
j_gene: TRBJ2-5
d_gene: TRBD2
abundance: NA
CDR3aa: CASSLRGTSGRPVQETQYF
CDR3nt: TGCGCCAGCAGCCTAAGAGGGACTAGCGGGAGGCCGGTCCAAGAGACCCAGTACTTC

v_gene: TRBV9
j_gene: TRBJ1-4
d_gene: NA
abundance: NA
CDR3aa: CASSVGGAPATNEKLFF
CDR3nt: TGTGCCAGCAGCGTAGGTGGGGCTCCCGCAACTAATGAAAAACTGTTTTTT

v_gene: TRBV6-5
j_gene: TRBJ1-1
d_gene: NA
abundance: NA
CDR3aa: CASRDSSQKNTEAFF
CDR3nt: TGTGCCAGCAGGGATTCGTCACAGAAGAACACTGAAGCTTTCTTT

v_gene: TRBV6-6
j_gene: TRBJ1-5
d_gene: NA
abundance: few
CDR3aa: CASSYSMDGETPQHF
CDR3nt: TGTGCCAGCAGTTACTCGATGGATGGGGAGACACCCCAGCATTTT

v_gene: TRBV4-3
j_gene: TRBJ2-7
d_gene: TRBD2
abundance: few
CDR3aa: CASSRDAGPGGYEQYF
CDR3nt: TGCGCCAGCAGCCGAGATGCAGGGCCGGGGGGTTACGAGCAGTACTTC

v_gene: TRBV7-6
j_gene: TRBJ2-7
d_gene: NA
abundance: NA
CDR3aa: CASSREKGGALSYEQYF
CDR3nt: TGTGCCAGCAGCCGCGAAAAAGGGGGGGCATTATCCTACGAGCAGTACTTC

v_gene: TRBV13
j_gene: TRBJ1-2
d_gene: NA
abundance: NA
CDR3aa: CASSLRRQNYGYTF
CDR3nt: TGTGCCAGCAGCTTAAGGCGGCAGAACTATGGCTACACCTTC

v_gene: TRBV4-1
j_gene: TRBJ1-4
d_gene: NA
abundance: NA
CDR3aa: CASSQAISATNEKLFF
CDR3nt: TGCGCCAGCAGCCAAGCTATCAGCGCAACTAATGAAAAACTGTTTTTT

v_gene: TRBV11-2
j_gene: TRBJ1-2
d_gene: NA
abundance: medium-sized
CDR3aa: CASSLLPSWEKIGYTF
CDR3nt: TGTGCCAGCAGCTTACTCCCCTCCTGGGAGAAGATTGGCTACACCTTC

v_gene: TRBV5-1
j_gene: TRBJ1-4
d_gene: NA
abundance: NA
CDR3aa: CASSPGGARGEKLFF
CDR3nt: TGCGCCAGCAGCCCGGGGGGGGCTAGGGGTGAAAAACTGTTTTTT

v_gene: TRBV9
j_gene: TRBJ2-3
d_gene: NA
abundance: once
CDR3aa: CASSVEGGSTDTQYF
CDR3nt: TGTGCCAGCAGCGTAGAGGGCGGTTCCACAGATACGCAGTATTTT

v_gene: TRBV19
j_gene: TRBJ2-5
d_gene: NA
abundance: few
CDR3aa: CASSGQPQSLKTQYF
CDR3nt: TGTGCCAGTAGCGGGCAGCCTCAAAGCTTGAAGACCCAGTACTTC